One sample yielded the 26 T cell receptor beta chains listed below, sequenced in a study of cytomegalovirus exposure and HLA in healthy donors. This table comes from immunoSEQ multiplex PCR, and its TCRdb copy is limited to in-frame clones, with some not included. The sample has some 250,000 clones; less than 95% are singletons. Sequenced material: PBMCs. Receptors were obtained from a woman aged 25 to 45 in good health and CMV-seronegative.

The V call is TRBV7-9, the J call TRBJ2-7; 8 bases agree with TRBD1. Unmatched junction bases numbered 9, after V lost 3 bases and J lost 2 bases. CDR1 is SEHNR and CDR2 is FQNEAQ in the germline V gene (reference sequence). The CDR3 contains 16 residues. As DNA, the CDR3 is TGTGCCAGCAGCTTGGGGATGGCGGGACAGGCCTACGAGCAGTACTTC. Protein product: CASSLGMAGQAYEQYF. Supplemented by reference TRBV7-9 and TRBJ2-7, the full variable domain reads DTGVSQNPRHKITKRGQNVTFRCDPISEHNRLYWYRQTLGQGPEFLTYFQNEAQLEKSRLLSDRFSAERPKGSFSTLEIQRTEQGDSAMYLCASSLGMAGQAYEQYFGPGTRLTVT.

V is TRBV6-1 and J is TRBJ2-3; 9 nucleotides agree with TRBD1. The CDR3 covers 15 residues. Losses at the gene ends were 3 bases for V and 9 bases for J; bases not matched to a gene: 10. CDR1 and CDR2 from the germline V gene are MNHNS and SASEGT. The CDR3 loop is CASSEEPTGGPTQYF. In DNA form, the CDR3 reads TGTGCCAGCAGTGAGGAACCGACAGGGGGGCCCACGCAGTATTTT.

This clone occurred once. This sequence joins TRBV6-1 and TRBJ2-7, with D unclear. Trimming removed 7 bases at V and 0 bases at J, with 10 bases between. CDR3 length: 13 amino acids. Germline-derived CDR1 and CDR2 are MNHNS and SASEGT. The CDR3 DNA is TGTGCCAGCAAGCAGATTGACTCCTACGAGCAGTACTTC. This translates into CASKQIDSYEQYF.

This chain joins TRBV19 and TRBJ2-1; either TRBD1 or TRBD2 may supply D (5 bases each). The germline V and J ends were trimmed by 3 bases and 5 bases, with 8 bases remaining between them. CDR1 LNHDA and CDR2 SQIVND come from the germline V gene (reference sequence). The CDR3 is 13 residues long. Here the CDR3 DNA reads TGTGCCAGTAGTATTGGGGGTGACAATGAGCAGTTCTTC. It encodes CASSIGGDNEQFF.

V usage is TRBV25-1 and J usage is TRBJ2-7; D unclear. The CDR3 consists of 15 residues. The germline V gene has CDR1 MGHDK and CDR2 SYGVNS. Trimming stripped 2 bases from V and 0 bases from J, with 11 bases between. The CDR3 sequence is CASSEIAGTSYEQYF. Here the CDR3 DNA reads TGTGCCAGCAGTGAAATTGCAGGTACCTCCTACGAGCAGTACTTC.

The CDR3 loop is CASSYSRKGSGTSGRYEQYF. CDR3 coding DNA: TGTGCCAGCAGTTACTCGAGAAAGGGGTCGGGGACTAGCGGGAGATACGAGCAGTACTTC. The rearrangement joins TRBV6-8 to TRBJ2-7; TRBD2 aligns across 14 bases. Germline CDR1 is MNHGY and CDR2 is SAAAGT. This CDR3 contains 20 residues. V gave up 0 bases and J gave up 4 bases; unmatched junction bases: 14.

The gene calls are TRBV19 and TRBJ1-5; D may be TRBD1 (6 bases). The germline V and J ends were trimmed by 0 bases and 0 bases, with 12 bases remaining between them. The CDR3 is 17 amino acids. Germline CDR1 and CDR2: LNHDA and SQIVND (reference sequence). The CDR3 nucleotides read TGTGCCAGTAGTATAGACGCGGACAGATATAGCAATCAGCCCCAGCATTTT. This gives the protein CASSIDADRYSNQPQHF.

CDR3: CAWSGGVDQPQHF. As DNA, the CDR3 is TGTGCCTGGAGTGGGGGGGTGGATCAGCCCCAGCATTTT. The rearrangement links TRBV30 to TRBJ1-5; tentatively, D is TRBD1 (5 bases). The germline CDR1 and CDR2 sequences are GTSNPN and SVGIG (reference sequence). V was clipped by 1 base and J by 5 bases, with 9 bases between them. CDR3 length equals 13 residues.

V is TRBV4-1 and J is TRBJ2-3; 11 bases map to TRBD2. V trimming: 0 bases; J trimming: 1 base; junction bases outside the gene matches: 9. This CDR3 has 19 amino acids. Looked up from germline, CDR1 is MGHRA and CDR2 is YSYEKL. In nucleotides, the CDR3 is TGCGCCAGCAGCCAAGAAGACACTAGCGGGAGATTTGGCACAGATACGCAGTATTTT. Translating it yields CASSQEDTSGRFGTDTQYF.

The J gene is TRBJ2-1, the V gene TRBV28; D not resolved. This CDR3 is built from 16 residues. Trimming pared 4 bases from V and 8 bases from J, leaving 21 bases between. The germline V gene has CDR1 MDHEN and CDR2 SYDVKM. Here the CDR3 reads CASSSPAFPTPDEQFF. As DNA, the CDR3 is TGTGCCAGCAGTTCTCCGGCCTTCCCCACCCCGGATGAGCAGTTCTTC.

The rearrangement links TRBV19 to TRBJ2-7; 11 bases are a match to TRBD2. V shed 4 bases, J shed 5 bases, and the junction held 7 bases outside the gene matches. Germline CDR1 and CDR2: LNHDA and SQIVND (reference sequence). This CDR3 spans 15 amino acids. Written as DNA, the CDR3 is TGTGCCAGTAGTACGACTACTAGCGGGAGTAACGAGCAGTACTTC. Translation gives CASSTTTSGSNEQYF.

V usage is TRBV7-2 and J usage is TRBJ2-3; TRBD2 matches at 9 bases. With 7 bases clipped from V and 14 bases from J, the junction kept 13 bases outside the gene matches. The germline CDR1 and CDR2 sequences are SGHTA and FQGNSA. The CDR3 extends over 13 amino acids. The CDR3, as DNA: TGTGCCAGCAACTTTAGGACTAGCGTCCCGGGGTATTTT. Translating it yields CASNFRTSVPGYF.

This CDR3 is CLFYEQYF. DNA of the CDR3: TGCCTTTTTTACGAGCAGTACTTC. The rearrangement links TRBV4-1 to TRBJ2-7; D remains unclear. This CDR3 region has 8 residues. Germline CDR1 MGHRA, CDR2 YSYEKL.

The rearrangement joins TRBV7-2 to TRBJ2-7; 11 bases are a match to TRBD2. The CDR3 spans 14 residues. V was clipped by 5 bases and J by 5 bases; unmatched bases: 5. The germline V gene encodes CDR1 SGHTA and CDR2 FQGNSA. CDR3 residues: CASSNEGLADEQYF. CDR3 in DNA: TGTGCCAGCAGCAACGAGGGACTAGCGGACGAGCAGTACTTC.

The V gene is TRBV7-8, the J gene TRBJ2-7, with 8 nucleotides matching TRBD1. Germline V gene sequence: CDR1 SGHVS, CDR2 FQNEAQ. The CDR3 runs 14 residues. V gave up 5 bases and J gave up 4 bases; unmatched junction bases: 7. The CDR3 DNA reads as TGTGCCAGCAGCCCCGGGACAGGTCAATACGAGCAGTACTTC. Translation: CASSPGTGQYEQYF.

The chain recombines TRBV11-3 with TRBJ2-5; 7 nucleotides agree with TRBD2. Germline trimming cut 3 bases from V and 1 base from J; bases unmatched to any gene: 5. The CDR3 has 15 amino acids. Germline values: CDR1 SGHNT, CDR2 YENEEA. CDR3 in amino acids: CASSFGAGAQETQYF. Here the CDR3 DNA reads TGTGCCAGCAGCTTTGGTGCGGGAGCCCAAGAGACCCAGTACTTC.

The chain joins TRBV30 to TRBJ1-1; 7 bases fit TRBD1. Germline V gene lookup returns CDR1 GTSNPN and CDR2 SVGIG (reference sequence). With 2 bases clipped from V and 1 base from J, the junction kept 10 bases outside the gene matches. The CDR3 runs to 16 residues. The CDR3 DNA follows: TGTGCCTGGAGTAGGCCAGGGGGGGGGAGGAACACTGAAGCTTTCTTT. As protein: CAWSRPGGGRNTEAFF.

CDR3 region: CASSQDFQGIYGYTF. CDR3 nucleotide sequence: TGTGCCAGCAGCCAAGATTTCCAAGGGATCTATGGCTACACCTTC. J is TRBJ1-2 and V is TRBV4-2; D ambiguous. Trimming shortened V by 0 bases and J by 4 bases, and 12 bases separated the two germline ends. The CDR3 has 15 residues. CDR1 and CDR2 (germline): LGHNA, YNFKEQ.

The CDR3 loop reads CATSHTGPHTGELFF. The CDR3 region has the DNA TGTGCCACCAGCCATACCGGGCCCCACACCGGGGAGCTGTTTTTT. The chain employs TRBV15 and TRBJ2-2; no definite D call. Trimming removed 5 bases at V and 3 bases at J, with 13 bases between. Germline V CDR1 and CDR2: LNHNV, YYDKDF (reference sequence). The CDR3 is 15 amino acids.

V usage is TRBV27 and J usage is TRBJ2-7; D is perhaps TRBD1 (6 bases). Deletions cut 6 bases from V and 3 bases from J, with 15 bases between. The CDR3 spans 14 residues. The germline CDR1 and CDR2 sequences are MNHEY and SMNVEV (reference sequence). This CDR3 reads CASRKQGSNYEQYF. The CDR3 nucleotides read TGTGCCAGCAGAAAACAGGGATCGAACTACGAGCAGTACTTC.

The gene calls are TRBV4-1 and TRBJ2-7, with D perhaps matching TRBD2 (6 bases). The CDR3 consists of 15 residues. The ends were cut back, 0 bases at V and 0 bases at J, with 9 bases in the middle. Germline assignment: CDR1 MGHRA and CDR2 YSYEKL. CDR3 nucleotide sequence: TGCGCCAGCAGCCAAGACCTCGGGAGCTCCTACGAGCAGTACTTC. Protein: CASSQDLGSSYEQYF.

V usage is TRBV27 and J usage is TRBJ2-7; D remains ambiguous. The V gene lost 0 bases and the J gene lost 3 bases, with 6 bases spanning the gap. The germline V gene encodes CDR1 MNHEY and CDR2 SMNVEV (reference sequence). This CDR3 spans 13 amino acids. The DNA of the CDR3 is TGTGCCAGCAGTTTATCTGACGGCTACGAGCAGTACTTC. Translation: CASSLSDGYEQYF.

The rearrangement links TRBV30 to TRBJ2-5; 10 bases line up with TRBD1. V dropped 2 bases and J dropped 4; count of bases not matched to a gene: 7. The CDR3 sequence is 15 residues long. Germline V lookup: CDR1 GTSNPN, CDR2 SVGIG (reference sequence). The chain's CDR3 is CAWSPGQGPSETQYF. The CDR3, as DNA: TGTGCCTGGAGTCCGGGACAGGGGCCGTCAGAGACCCAGTACTTC.

V gene TRBV11-3 combines with J gene TRBJ1-1, with D possibly TRBD1 on 6 matching bases. Trimming took 7 bases from V and 4 from J, leaving 13 bases between them. Per germline, CDR1 SGHNT and CDR2 YENEEA. The CDR3 length is 13 residues. The CDR3 nucleotides are TGTGCCAGCACCCTAGGGGGGGTCACTGAAGCTTTCTTT. The encoded protein is CASTLGGVTEAFF.

The rearrangement uses TRBV11-2 and TRBJ2-2; either TRBD1 or TRBD2 may fit D (5 bases each). Trimming left V 1 base short and J 0 bases short, with 15 bases between. This CDR3 comprises 18 residues. The germline V gene has CDR1 SGHAT and CDR2 FQNNGV. CDR3 nucleotide sequence: TGTGCCAGCAGCTTAGCGACCGACTGGGGGACGAACACCGGGGAGCTGTTTTTT. Translation: CASSLATDWGTNTGELFF. The entire variable domain, with the rest obtained from reference TRBV11-2 and TRBJ2-2, is as follows: EAGVAQSPRYKIIEKRQSVAFWCNPISGHATLYWYQQILGQGPKLLIQFQNNGVVDDSQLPKDRFSAERLKGVDSTLKIQPAKLEDSAVYLCASSLATDWGTNTGELFFGEGSRLTVL.

This chain connects TRBV19 to TRBJ1-1, with D unresolved. The length of the CDR3 is 14 residues. With 3 bases removed from V and 1 base from J, the gap between germline ends came to 9 bases. Germline values: CDR1 LNHDA, CDR2 SQIVND (reference sequence). The CDR3 loop is CASSIMSGNTEAFF. For the CDR3, the DNA is TGTGCCAGTAGTATCATGTCAGGGAACACTGAAGCTTTCTTT. Variable domain in full (rest from reference TRBV19 and TRBJ1-1): DGGITQSPKYLFRKEGQNVTLSCEQNLNHDAMYWYRQDPGQGLRLIYYSQIVNDFQKGDIAEGYSVSREKKESFPLTVTSAQKNPTAFYLCASSIMSGNTEAFFGQGTRLTVV.